This T cell receptor beta chain was recovered during a study of blood T cell repertoires in COVID-19. Overall study: Collection of acute and convalescent COVID-19 samples took place in the United States, Italy and Spain.

The CDR3 is 15 amino acids. Trimming stripped 3 bases from V and 2 bases from J, with 12 bases between. Germline CDR1 reads SEHNR; CDR2 reads FQNEAQ (reference sequence). The protocol was immunoSEQ multiplex PCR, while the TCRdb copy is restricted to in-frame clones and leaves out a portion. The sample holds 120,000 or so clones, 87% seen once. The rearrangement links TRBV7-9 to TRBJ2-3, with a possible D match to TRBD2 (7 bases). The sequenced sample consisted of peripheral blood. The sequence was obtained from a woman in her 70s with acute or convalescent COVID-19. The CDR3: CASSFRGGPTDTQYF. The CDR3 bases are TGTGCCAGCAGCTTCCGCGGGGGCCCCACAGATACGCAGTATTTT.